Sequencing of this T cell receptor (beta chain) was carried out in a study of PD-L1 blockade in urothelial cancer. Study-wide context: About 90% of the 29 patients were males with bladder-origin urothelial cancer. Blood samples had a median of about 150,000 T cells. Analyses used blood from 3 weeks (second dose) and 6 weeks after treatment start.

Measured with immunoSEQ multiplex PCR; TCRdb has only the in-frame clones, and not every one. The sample lists under 100,000 clones, about 81% occurring once. Study observations and caveats: Durable-benefit patients expanded tumor-associated blood clones more at 3 weeks.

Of note for this clone: Its antigen is not known.

Losses at the gene ends were 3 bases for V and 3 bases for J; bases not matched to a gene: 2. This CDR3 is built from 13 residues. In germline, CDR1 is LGHNT, CDR2 FRNRAP. The chain carries TRBV12-5 and TRBJ2-7, with TRBD1 identical over 7 bases. Sequences were derived from PBMCs, sampled around atezolizumab (anti-PD-L1) treatment. This TCR derives from a man between 70 and 80 years old with urothelial cancer. In nucleotides, the CDR3 is TGTGCTAGTGGTTTAGCAGGGGGCTACGAGCAGTACTTC. It codes for CASGLAGGYEQYF.